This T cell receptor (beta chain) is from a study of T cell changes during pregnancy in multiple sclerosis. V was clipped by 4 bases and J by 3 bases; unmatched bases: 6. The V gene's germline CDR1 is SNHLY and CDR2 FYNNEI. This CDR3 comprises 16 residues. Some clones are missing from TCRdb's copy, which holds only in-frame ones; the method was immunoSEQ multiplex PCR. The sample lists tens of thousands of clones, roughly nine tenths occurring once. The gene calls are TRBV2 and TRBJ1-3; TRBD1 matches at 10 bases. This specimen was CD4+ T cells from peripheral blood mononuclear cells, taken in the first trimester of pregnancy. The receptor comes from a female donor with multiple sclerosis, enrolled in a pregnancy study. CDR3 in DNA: TGTGCCAGCAGTGGGGGGACAGGGGCGGATGGAAACACCATATATTTT. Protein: CASSGGTGADGNTIYF.